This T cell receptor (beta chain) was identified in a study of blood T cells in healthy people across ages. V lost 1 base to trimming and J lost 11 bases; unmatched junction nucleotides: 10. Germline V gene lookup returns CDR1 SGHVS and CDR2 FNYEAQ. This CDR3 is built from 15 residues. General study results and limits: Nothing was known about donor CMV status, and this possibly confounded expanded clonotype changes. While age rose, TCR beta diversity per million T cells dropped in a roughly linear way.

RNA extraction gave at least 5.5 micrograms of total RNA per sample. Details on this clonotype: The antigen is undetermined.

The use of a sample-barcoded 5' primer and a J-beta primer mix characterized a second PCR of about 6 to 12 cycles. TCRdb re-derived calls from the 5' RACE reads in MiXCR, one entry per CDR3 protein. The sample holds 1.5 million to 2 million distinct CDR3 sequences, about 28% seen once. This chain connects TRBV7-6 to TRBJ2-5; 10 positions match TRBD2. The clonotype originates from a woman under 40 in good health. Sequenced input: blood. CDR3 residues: CASSLGTSGAYKQYF. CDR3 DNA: TGTGCCAGCAGCTTAGGGACTAGCGGCGCCTACAAGCAGTACTTC.